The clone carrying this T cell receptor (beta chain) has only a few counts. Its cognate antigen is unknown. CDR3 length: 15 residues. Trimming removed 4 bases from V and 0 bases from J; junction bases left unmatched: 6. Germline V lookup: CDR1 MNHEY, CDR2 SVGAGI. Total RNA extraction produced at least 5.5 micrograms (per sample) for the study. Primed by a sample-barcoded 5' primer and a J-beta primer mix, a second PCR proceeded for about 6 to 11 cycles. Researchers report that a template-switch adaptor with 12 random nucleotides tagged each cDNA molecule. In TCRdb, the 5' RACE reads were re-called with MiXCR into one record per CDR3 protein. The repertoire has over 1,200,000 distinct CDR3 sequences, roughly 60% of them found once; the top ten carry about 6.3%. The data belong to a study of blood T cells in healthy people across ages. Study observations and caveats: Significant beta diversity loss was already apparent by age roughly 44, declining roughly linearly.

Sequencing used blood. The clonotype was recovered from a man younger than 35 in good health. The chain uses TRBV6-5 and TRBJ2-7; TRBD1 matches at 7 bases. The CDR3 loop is CASSSVGTASYEQYF. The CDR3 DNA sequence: TGTGCCAGCAGTTCGGTTGGGACAGCCTCCTACGAGCAGTACTTC.